This T cell receptor (beta chain) was sequenced for a study of CD8 T cells in ankylosing spondylitis. A quantitative 5'-RACE method, one with molecular barcodes, was used to make TCR beta libraries. TCRdb processed the 5' RACE reads anew with MiXCR; each CDR3 protein has one entry. The sample records more than 150,000 distinct CDR3 sequences, more than 9% being singletons. This clonotype has only a few counts. Its antigen is still unknown. A much larger clone is a single base away; this may be a read error. Regarding the study as a whole: Characteristic, it appeared, of ankylosing spondylitis blood was a TCR beta motif of about eight highly homologous variants. The study looked at matched synovial fluid samples from ankylosing spondylitis patients. Disease-linked clones were reported to be significantly enriched there. Previously reported in reactive arthritis synovial fluid and blood were some of the motif variants.

CDR1 and CDR2 (germline): SQVTM, ANQGSEA. The CDR3 length is 11 residues. Trimming pared 7 bases from V and 3 bases from J, leaving 10 bases between. Material: blood, either unsorted or a sorted T cell fraction (not recorded which). The origin of this receptor is a male donor with ankylosing spondylitis or in good health (not recorded which). The chain recombines TRBV29-1 with TRBJ2-7, with D unresolved. The CDR3 nucleotides read TGCAGCGCCGTAGGCGGCTACGAGCAGTACTTC. Translating gives CSAVGGYEQYF.